The 11 T cell receptor beta chains reported below all come from one sample, sequenced in a study of blood T cells in healthy people across ages. A sample-barcoded 5' primer and a J-beta primer mix were used in a second PCR of roughly 7 to 12 cycles. Each CDR3 protein is one row after TCRdb ran MiXCR on the 5' RACE reads. The data show some 1,800,000 distinct CDR3 sequences, with about two fifths seen just once and 23% held by the top ten. Input material: blood. All receptors derive from a human donor in good health.

The rearrangement uses TRBV6-6 and TRBJ2-7; a possible D gene is TRBD1 (5 bases). Between the trimmed V and J ends, which lost 0 bases and 4 bases, there was a span of 13 bases. Germline CDR1 and CDR2: MNHNY and SVGAGI (reference sequence). CDR3 length: 15 residues. The CDR3 DNA reads TGTGCCAGCAGTTACTCGGCAGGGCGTTGGTACGAGCAGTACTTC. Translated: CASSYSAGRWYEQYF.

V is TRBV12-3 or TRBV12-4 and J is TRBJ2-1, with no clear D. The CDR3 spans 13 residues. V was clipped by 2 bases and J by 8 bases, with 10 bases between them. In nucleotides, the CDR3 is TGTGCCAGCAGTTTATTAGGGCAGCATGAGCAGTTCTTC. The encoded protein is CASSLLGQHEQFF.

J is TRBJ2-4 and V is TRBV28; TRBD1 aligns across 10 bases. V lost 10 bases, J lost 0 bases, and 18 bases stayed unmatched. Germline V gene data show CDR1 as MDHEN and CDR2 as SYDVKM. The CDR3 is made up of 19 amino acids. The DNA of the CDR3 is TGTGCCACCCTTTTTCCCGGGGACAGGGGTGCCGTAGCCAAAAACATTCAGTACTTC. Translated, it gives CATLFPGDRGAVAKNIQYF.

V gene TRBV11-2 combines with J gene TRBJ2-3; D may be TRBD1 (6 bases). The CDR3 consists of 15 residues. The germline CDR1 and CDR2 sequences are SGHAT and FQNNGV. The V and J ends lost 1 base and 3 bases respectively, with 11 bases between them. The CDR3 protein is CASSLARQGTDTQYF. CDR3 bases: TGTGCCAGCAGCTTAGCCAGGCAGGGGACAGATACGCAGTATTTT. Complete variable domain (other parts from reference TRBV11-2 and TRBJ2-3): EAGVAQSPRYKIIEKRQSVAFWCNPISGHATLYWYQQILGQGPKLLIQFQNNGVVDDSQLPKDRFSAERLKGVDSTLKIQPAKLEDSAVYLCASSLARQGTDTQYFGPGTRLTVL.

The chain has TRBV29-1 and TRBJ1-1; TRBD1 matches at 7 bases. The CDR3 spans 19 residues. CDR1 is SQVTM, CDR2 ANQGSEA, per germline. Trimming removed 7 bases from V and 1 base from J; junction bases left unmatched: 24. CDR3 bases: TGCAGCGCCAAGAAAACCCCTACAGGGGCTAGCGTCACGAACACTGAAGCTTTCTTT. Amino acids: CSAKKTPTGASVTNTEAFF.

The chain uses TRBV24-1 and TRBJ2-5; D is perhaps TRBD1 (5 bases). Deletions cut 4 bases from V and 5 bases from J, with 13 bases between. The CDR3 has 14 amino acids. Germline values: CDR1 KGHDR, CDR2 SFDVKD. The CDR3 loop reads CATSDPTDFETQYF. DNA of the CDR3: TGTGCCACCAGTGACCCGACAGATTTCGAGACCCAGTACTTC.

The rearrangement uses TRBV12-3 or TRBV12-4 and TRBJ1-4; no reliable D call. The V and J ends lost 3 bases and 8 bases respectively, with 10 bases between them. CDR3 length: 13 residues. The CDR3 sequence: CASSFGRREKLFF. DNA of the CDR3: TGTGCCAGCAGTTTCGGTCGGAGGGAAAAACTGTTTTTT.

The DNA for the CDR3 is TGTGCCAGCACCACCCTACTTGGCGAGCAGTACTTC. As protein: CASTTLLGEQYF. This chain uses TRBV28 with TRBJ2-7; D ambiguous. This CDR3 has 12 amino acids. Germline CDR1 MDHEN, CDR2 SYDVKM. V shed 7 bases and J shed 6 bases, with 13 bases lying between them.

V is TRBV6-5 and J is TRBJ1-1; TRBD1 might be the D (5 bases). The CDR3 has 13 residues. Trimming pared 4 bases from V and 6 bases from J, leaving 12 bases between. Germline V gene lookup returns CDR1 MNHEY and CDR2 SVGAGI. The CDR3: CASSSGQGSEAFF. The CDR3 DNA sequence: TGTGCCAGCAGTTCTGGGCAGGGCTCTGAAGCTTTCTTT.

The genes are TRBV5-5 and TRBJ2-7; a possible D gene is TRBD1 (5 bases). The CDR3 length is 14 residues. Trimming left V 0 bases short and J 3 bases short, with 10 bases between. CDR1 is SGHKS and CDR2 is YYEKEE in the germline V gene (reference sequence). The CDR3 reads CASSLETEIYEQYF. CDR3 nucleotide sequence: TGTGCCAGCAGCTTGGAGACAGAAATCTACGAGCAGTACTTC.

This clonotype was detected many times. This sequence joins TRBV7-3 and TRBJ1-5; D unclear. V shed 5 bases and J shed 7 bases, with 12 bases lying between them. The CDR3 totals 13 residues. Germline loops: CDR1 SGHTA, CDR2 FQGTGA. The CDR3 protein is CASSPGGGQPQHF. The DNA of the CDR3 is TGTGCCAGCAGCCCCGGCGGAGGACAGCCCCAGCATTTT.